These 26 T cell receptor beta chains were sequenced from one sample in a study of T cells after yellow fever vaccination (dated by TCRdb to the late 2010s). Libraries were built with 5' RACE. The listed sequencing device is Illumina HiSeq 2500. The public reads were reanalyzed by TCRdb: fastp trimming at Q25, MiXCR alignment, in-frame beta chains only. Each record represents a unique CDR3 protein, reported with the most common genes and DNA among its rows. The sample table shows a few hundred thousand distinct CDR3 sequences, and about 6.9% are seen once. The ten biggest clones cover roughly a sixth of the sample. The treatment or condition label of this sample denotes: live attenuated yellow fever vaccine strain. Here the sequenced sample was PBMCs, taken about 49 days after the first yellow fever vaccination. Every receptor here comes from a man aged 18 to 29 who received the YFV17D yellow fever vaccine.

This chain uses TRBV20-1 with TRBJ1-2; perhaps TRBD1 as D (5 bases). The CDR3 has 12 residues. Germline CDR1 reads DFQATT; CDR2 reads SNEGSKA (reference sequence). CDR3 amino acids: CRSMGPNYGYTF. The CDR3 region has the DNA TGCAGGTCAATGGGGCCAAACTATGGCTACACCTTC.

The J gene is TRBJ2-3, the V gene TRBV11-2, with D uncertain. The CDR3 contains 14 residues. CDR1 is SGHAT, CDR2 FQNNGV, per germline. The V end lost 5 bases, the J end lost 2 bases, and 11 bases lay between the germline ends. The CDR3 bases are TGTGCCAGCAGCCCGCGGCATAACACAGATACGCAGTATTTT. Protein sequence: CASSPRHNTDTQYF.

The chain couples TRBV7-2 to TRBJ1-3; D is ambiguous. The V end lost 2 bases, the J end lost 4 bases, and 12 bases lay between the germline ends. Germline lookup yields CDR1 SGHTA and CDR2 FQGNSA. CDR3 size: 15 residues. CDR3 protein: CASSLLRGIGNTIYF. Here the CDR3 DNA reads TGTGCCAGCAGCTTATTGCGAGGAATCGGAAACACCATATATTTT.

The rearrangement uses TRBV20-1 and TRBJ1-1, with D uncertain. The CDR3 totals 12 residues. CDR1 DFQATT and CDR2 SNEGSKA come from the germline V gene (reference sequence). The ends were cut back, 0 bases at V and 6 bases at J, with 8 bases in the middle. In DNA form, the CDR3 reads TGCAGTGCTAGAGATGGGAGGCCTGAAGCTTTCTTT. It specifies CSARDGRPEAFF.

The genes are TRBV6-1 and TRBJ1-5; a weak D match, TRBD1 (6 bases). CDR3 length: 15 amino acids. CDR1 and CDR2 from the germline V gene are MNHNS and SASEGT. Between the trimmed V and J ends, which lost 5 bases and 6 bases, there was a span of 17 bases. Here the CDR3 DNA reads TGTGCCAGCAGTACGCGTGACAGGTTTTCTCAGCCCCAGCATTTT. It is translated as CASSTRDRFSQPQHF.

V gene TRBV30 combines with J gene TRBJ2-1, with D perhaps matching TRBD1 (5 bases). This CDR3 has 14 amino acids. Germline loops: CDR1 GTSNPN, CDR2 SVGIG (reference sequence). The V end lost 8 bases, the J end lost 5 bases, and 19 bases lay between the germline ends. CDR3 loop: CAMGPARQHNEQFF. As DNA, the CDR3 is TGTGCCATGGGCCCCGCGCGACAGCACAATGAGCAGTTCTTC.

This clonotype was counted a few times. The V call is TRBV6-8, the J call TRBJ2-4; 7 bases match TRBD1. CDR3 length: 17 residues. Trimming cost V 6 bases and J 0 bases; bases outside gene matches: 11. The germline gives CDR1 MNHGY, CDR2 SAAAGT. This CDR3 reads CASSLLRQGKAKNIQYF. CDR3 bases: TGTGCCAGCAGCCTCCTGAGACAGGGAAAAGCCAAAAACATTCAGTACTTC.

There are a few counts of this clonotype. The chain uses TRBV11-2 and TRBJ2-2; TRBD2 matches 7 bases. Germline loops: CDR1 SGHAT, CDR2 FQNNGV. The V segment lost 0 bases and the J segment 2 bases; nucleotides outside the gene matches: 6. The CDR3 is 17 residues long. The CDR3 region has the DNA TGTGCCAGCAGCTTAGATCTCGGGGGGATAAACACCGGGGAGCTGTTTTTT. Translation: CASSLDLGGINTGELFF.

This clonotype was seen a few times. In DNA form, the CDR3 reads TGTGCCAGCAGGCCTCCGGGACAGGGGGTTAGGAACACTGAAGCTTTCTTT. Translated, it gives CASRPPGQGVRNTEAFF. This chain links TRBV12-3 or TRBV12-4 with TRBJ1-1, with 11 bases matching TRBD1. CDR3 length: 17 amino acids. The ends lost 6 bases at V and 1 base at J; junction bases unmatched: 10.

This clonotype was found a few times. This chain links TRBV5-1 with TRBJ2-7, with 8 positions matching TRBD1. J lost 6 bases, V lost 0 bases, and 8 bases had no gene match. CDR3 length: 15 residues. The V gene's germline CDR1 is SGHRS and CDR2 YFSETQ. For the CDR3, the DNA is TGCGCCAGCAGCTTGGCCCCCGGACAGGGCTCCGAGCAGTACTTC. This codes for CASSLAPGQGSEQYF.

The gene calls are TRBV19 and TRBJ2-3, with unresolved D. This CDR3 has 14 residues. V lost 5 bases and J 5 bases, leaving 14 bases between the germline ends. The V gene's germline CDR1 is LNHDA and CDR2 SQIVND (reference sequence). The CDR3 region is CASSPPGRRDTQYF. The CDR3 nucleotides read TGTGCCAGTAGTCCTCCGGGCCGACGAGATACGCAGTATTTT.

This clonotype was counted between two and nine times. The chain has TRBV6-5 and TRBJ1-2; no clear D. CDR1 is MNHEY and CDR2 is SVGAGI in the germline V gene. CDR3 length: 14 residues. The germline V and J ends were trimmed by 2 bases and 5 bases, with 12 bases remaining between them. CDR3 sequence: CASSYLRTAYGYTF. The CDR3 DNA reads TGTGCCAGCAGTTACCTCCGGACGGCATATGGCTACACCTTC.

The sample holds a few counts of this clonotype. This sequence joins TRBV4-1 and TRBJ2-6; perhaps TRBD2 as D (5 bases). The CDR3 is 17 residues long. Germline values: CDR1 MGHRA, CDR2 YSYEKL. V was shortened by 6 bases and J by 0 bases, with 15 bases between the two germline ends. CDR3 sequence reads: CASRGAIGASGANVLTF. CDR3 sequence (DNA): TGCGCCAGCAGGGGAGCCATTGGCGCCTCTGGGGCCAACGTCCTGACTTTC.

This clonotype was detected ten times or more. The CDR3 loop reads CASSQGSQETQYF. The CDR3 nucleotides are TGTGCCAGCTCACAGGGATCTCAAGAGACCCAGTACTTC. This chain joins TRBV3-1 and TRBJ2-5, with TRBD1 as a possible D gene (6 bases). The CDR3 is made up of 13 amino acids. V shed 8 bases and J shed 2 bases, with 12 bases lying between them. Germline values: CDR1 LGHDT, CDR2 YNNKEL (reference sequence).

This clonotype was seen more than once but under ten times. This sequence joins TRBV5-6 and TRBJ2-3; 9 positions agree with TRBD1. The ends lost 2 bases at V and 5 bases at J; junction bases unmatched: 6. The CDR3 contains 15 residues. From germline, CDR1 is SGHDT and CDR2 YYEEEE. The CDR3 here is CASSFLDRGEDTQYF. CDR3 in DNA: TGTGCCAGCAGCTTCCTGGACAGGGGCGAAGATACGCAGTATTTT.

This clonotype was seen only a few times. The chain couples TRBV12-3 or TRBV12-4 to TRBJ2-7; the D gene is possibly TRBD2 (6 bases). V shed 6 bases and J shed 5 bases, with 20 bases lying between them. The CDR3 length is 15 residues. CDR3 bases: TGTGCCAGCAGCCTCGGGGCGGGGTGGGGCCACGAGCAGTACTTC. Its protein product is CASSLGAGWGHEQYF.

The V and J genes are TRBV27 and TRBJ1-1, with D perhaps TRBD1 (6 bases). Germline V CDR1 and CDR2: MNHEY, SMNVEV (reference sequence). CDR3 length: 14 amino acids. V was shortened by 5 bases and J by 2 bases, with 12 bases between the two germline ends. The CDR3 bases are TGTGCCAGCAGTCGACTACAGGGAAACACTGAAGCTTTCTTT. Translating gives CASSRLQGNTEAFF.

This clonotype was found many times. CDR3 DNA sequence: TGCAGCGTCCCCGGCGGATTTGGGAGGTTGGAGACCCAGTACTTC. It codes for CSVPGGFGRLETQYF. The chain carries TRBV29-1 and TRBJ2-5, with D possibly matching TRBD2 (6 bases). CDR1 is SQVTM and CDR2 is ANQGSEA in the germline V gene. V lost 6 bases and J 5 bases, leaving 22 bases between the germline ends. This CDR3 has 15 amino acids.

The CDR3 loop is CASSSRRSFGNTIYF. The CDR3 DNA reads TGTGCCAGTAGTTCTCGACGGAGCTTTGGAAACACCATATATTTT. The V and J genes are TRBV19 and TRBJ1-3; D remains unclear. This CDR3 contains 15 residues. CDR1 is LNHDA, CDR2 SQIVND, per germline (reference sequence). V was pared by 5 bases and J by 3 bases, with 14 bases between.

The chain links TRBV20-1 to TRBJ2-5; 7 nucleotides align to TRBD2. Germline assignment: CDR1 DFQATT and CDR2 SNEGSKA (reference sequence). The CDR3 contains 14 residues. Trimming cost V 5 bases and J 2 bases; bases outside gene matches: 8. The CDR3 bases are TGCAGTGCTCCACCGCGGGGGTCACAAGAGACCCAGTACTTC. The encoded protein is CSAPPRGSQETQYF.

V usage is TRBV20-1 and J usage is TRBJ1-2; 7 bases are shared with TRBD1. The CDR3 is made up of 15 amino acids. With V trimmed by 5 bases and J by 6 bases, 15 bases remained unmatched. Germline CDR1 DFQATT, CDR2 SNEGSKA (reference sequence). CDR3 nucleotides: TGCAGTGCTTCTTCTGACAGGGAGGGGCGAAATGGCTACACCTTC. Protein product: CSASSDREGRNGYTF.

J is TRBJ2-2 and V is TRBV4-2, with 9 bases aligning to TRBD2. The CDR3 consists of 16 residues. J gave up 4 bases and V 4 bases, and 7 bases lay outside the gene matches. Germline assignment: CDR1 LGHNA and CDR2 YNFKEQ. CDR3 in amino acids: CASSLISGGSTGELFF. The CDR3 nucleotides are TGTGCCAGCAGCCTTATTAGCGGGGGATCCACCGGGGAGCTGTTTTTT.

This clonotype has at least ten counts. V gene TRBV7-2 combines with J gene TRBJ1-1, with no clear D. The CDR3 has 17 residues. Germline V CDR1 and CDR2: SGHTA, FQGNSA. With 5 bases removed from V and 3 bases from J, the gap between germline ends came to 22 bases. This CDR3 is CASSARRLRIGDTEAFF. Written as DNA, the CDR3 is TGTGCCAGCAGCGCCCGAAGGTTGCGGATTGGAGACACTGAAGCTTTCTTT.

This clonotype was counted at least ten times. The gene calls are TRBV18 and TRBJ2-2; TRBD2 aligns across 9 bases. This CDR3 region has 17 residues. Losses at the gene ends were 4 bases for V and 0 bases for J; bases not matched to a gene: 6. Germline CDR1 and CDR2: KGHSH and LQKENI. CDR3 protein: CASSLRLAGSNTGELFF. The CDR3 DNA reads TGTGCCAGCTCACTAAGGCTAGCGGGATCGAACACCGGGGAGCTGTTTTTT.

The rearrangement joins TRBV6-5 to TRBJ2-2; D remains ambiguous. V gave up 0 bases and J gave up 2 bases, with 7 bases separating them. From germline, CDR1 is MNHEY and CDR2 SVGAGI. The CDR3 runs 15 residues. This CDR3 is CASSYSSSNTGELFF. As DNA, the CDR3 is TGTGCCAGCAGTTACTCGAGCTCAAACACCGGGGAGCTGTTTTTT.

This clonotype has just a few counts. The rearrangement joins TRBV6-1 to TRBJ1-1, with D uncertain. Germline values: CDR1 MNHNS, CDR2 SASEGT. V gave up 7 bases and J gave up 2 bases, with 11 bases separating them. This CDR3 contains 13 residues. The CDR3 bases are TGTGCCAGCAAGGCATTCACCAACACTGAAGCTTTCTTT. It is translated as CASKAFTNTEAFF.